This T cell receptor beta chain was retrieved from a study of STAT5B mutations in CD4+ large granular lymphocyte leukemia. J gave up 3 bases and V 4 bases, and 2 bases lay outside the gene matches. The CDR3 length is 14 residues. In germline, CDR1 is MNHNS, CDR2 SASEGT. Broader study findings: Patient CD4-sorted repertoires looked more clonal than healthy CD4+ repertoires, even without putative leukemic clones. 8/27 top patient clones versus 2/35 control clones were TRBV06-family.

Details on this clone: The antigen remains undetermined.

Padova, Helsinki and Shinshu hematology units supplied the CD4+ T-LGLL patients. Method: immunoSEQ multiplex PCR; TCRdb's copy keeps in-frame clones and lacks some. The sample has more than 4,000 clones, around four fifths seen once; the top ten hold around 8%. What was sequenced was PBMCs. This clonotype originated in a man in his 70s with CD4+ T-cell large granular lymphocyte leukemia. The chain recombines TRBV6-1 with TRBJ2-2; 7 nucleotides line up with TRBD1. CDR3 loop: CASSGQGDTGELFF. Here the CDR3 DNA reads TGTGCCAGCAGTGGGCAGGGGGACACCGGGGAGCTGTTTTTT.